These T cell receptor beta chains were read from a single sample in a study of blood T cell repertoires in COVID-19. The repertoire was sequenced with immunoSEQ multiplex PCR; TCRdb's copy has only in-frame clones and lacks some. The table lists 110,000 to 150,000 clones, nearly 90% of them singletons, with roughly 1.9% in the top ten. Sequencing input: peripheral blood. The receptors were gathered from a man between 65 and 79 years old with acute or convalescent COVID-19. CDR3s include the opening cysteine and the closing phenylalanine or tryptophan. A D gene is named only where the DNA matches it firmly. Only part of the rows carry a size: once, few, many, or a class if the clone is expanded.

j_call clone_size v_call d_call cdr3_aa cdr3_nt
TRBJ1-2 . TRBV5-6 . CASSLEAGNYGYTF TGTGCCAGCAGCTTGGAAGCGGGGAACTATGGCTACACCTTC
TRBJ1-5 once TRBV6-5 . CASTFGRQPQHF TGTGCCAGCACCTTCGGGAGACAGCCCCAGCATTTT
TRBJ2-3 . TRBV3-1/TRBV3-2 TRBD2 CASSSLRPGLAGTDTQYF TGTGCCAGCAGCTCCCTTCGTCCGGGACTAGCGGGAACAGATACGCAGTATTTT
TRBJ1-3 . TRBV10-2 TRBD1 CASSESAGTATGNTIYF TGCGCCAGCAGTGAGTCGGCCGGGACAGCGACTGGAAACACCATATATTTT
TRBJ2-1 . TRBV5-1 TRBD2 CASSLVPSGGEYNEQFF TGCGCCAGCAGCTTGGTTCCTAGCGGGGGGGAGTACAATGAGCAGTTCTTC
TRBJ1-2 once TRBV19 TRBD1 CASRGRGPNYGYTF TGTGCCAGTAGGGGTAGGGGGCCTAACTATGGCTACACCTTC
TRBJ1-5 . TRBV2 TRBD1 CASTGTGGSNQPQHF TGTGCCAGCACCGGGACAGGCGGGAGCAATCAGCCCCAGCATTTT
TRBJ2-3 . TRBV15 TRBD1 CATSRGTASTDTQYF TGTGCCACCAGCCGAGGGACAGCGAGCACAGATACGCAGTATTTT
TRBJ1-5 . TRBV11-2 TRBD1 CASSTGTASNQPQHF TGTGCCAGCAGCACCGGGACAGCTAGCAATCAGCCCCAGCATTTT
TRBJ1-2 . TRBV19 . CASSPRLTENYGYTF TGTGCCAGTAGTCCCCGCTTGACAGAGAACTATGGCTACACCTTC
TRBJ1-1 . TRBV5-6 TRBD1 CASSETGGDTEAFF TGTGCCAGCAGCGAGACAGGGGGTGACACTGAAGCTTTCTTT
TRBJ1-4 . TRBV5-1 . CASSYGTANEKLFF TGCGCCAGCAGCTACGGGACTGCTAATGAAAAACTGTTTTTT
TRBJ1-6 . TRBV30 . CAWSDTGKASTSPLHF TGTGCCTGGAGTGATACAGGGAAGGCTAGTACTTCACCCCTCCACTTT
TRBJ2-1 . TRBV7-2 TRBD2 CASSWTSGGQNYEQFF TGTGCCAGCAGCTGGACTAGCGGGGGCCAGAACTATGAGCAGTTCTTC
TRBJ1-3 . TRBV28 . CASSDFGNTIYF TGTGCCAGCAGTGACTTTGGAAACACCATATATTTT
TRBJ1-3 . TRBV2 . CASSVGGNTIYF TGTGCCAGCAGTGTGGGCGGAAACACCATATATTTT
TRBJ1-1 . TRBV3-1/TRBV3-2 TRBD1 CASSHGTGARTEAFF TGTGCCAGCAGCCACGGGACAGGGGCGAGAACTGAAGCTTTCTTT
TRBJ2-5 . TRBV6-4 . CASSERVQETQYF TGTGCCAGCAGTGAGCGCGTCCAAGAGACCCAGTACTTC
TRBJ2-3 once TRBV10-3 TRBD2 CAISPGLAGGISTDTQYF TGTGCCATCAGCCCGGGACTAGCGGGGGGGATTAGCACAGATACGCAGTATTTT
TRBJ2-7 once TRBV6-5 . CASNTFGGGEQYF TGTGCCAGCAACACCTTCGGGGGTGGCGAGCAGTACTTC
TRBJ1-1 . TRBV5-1 . CASSFNGDTEAFF TGCGCCAGCAGCTTTAACGGGGACACTGAAGCTTTCTTT
TRBJ1-3 . TRBV9 . CASSVSGAGNTIYF TGTGCCAGCAGCGTCTCCGGGGCTGGAAACACCATATATTTT
TRBJ1-6 . TRBV2 TRBD1 CASSEQGAFNSPLHF TGTGCCAGCAGTGAACAGGGGGCCTTCAATTCACCCCTCCACTTT
TRBJ2-3 . TRBV29-1 TRBD2 CSVVFGLAGGTDTQYF TGCAGCGTTGTTTTTGGGCTAGCGGGAGGGACAGATACGCAGTATTTT
TRBJ1-4 . TRBV30 . CAWTGQLNEKLFF TGTGCCTGGACAGGACAGCTAAATGAAAAACTGTTTTTT
TRBJ1-1 . TRBV5-6 TRBD1 CASSHRGRDTEAFF TGTGCCAGCAGCCACAGGGGGAGGGACACTGAAGCTTTCTTT
TRBJ2-3 . TRBV28 . CASSSLGQATDTQYF TGTGCCAGCAGTTCCCTCGGACAAGCCACAGATACGCAGTATTTT
TRBJ1-3 . TRBV19 TRBD1 CASTSADRAGNTIYF TGTGCCAGTACCTCCGCTGACAGGGCTGGAAACACCATATATTTT
TRBJ2-7 . TRBV2 . CASSEALRGEQYF TGTGCCAGCAGTGAAGCGCTTCGCGGGGAGCAGTACTTC
TRBJ1-6 . TRBV7-3 TRBD1 CASSFRDSPNSPLHF TGTGCCAGCAGCTTCCGGGACAGTCCTAATTCACCCCTCCACTTT
TRBJ2-7 . TRBV11-2 . CASSLGGFFYEQYF TGTGCCAGCAGCTTAGGCGGATTCTTCTACGAGCAGTACTTC
TRBJ2-5 . TRBV3-1/TRBV3-2 . CASSQRSGQETQYF TGTGCCAGCAGCCAAAGGTCGGGCCAAGAGACCCAGTACTTC
TRBJ2-3 . TRBV9 . CASSVSFMNGGYTDTQYF TGTGCCAGCAGCGTCTCGTTTATGAACGGGGGATACACAGATACGCAGTATTTT
TRBJ1-4 . TRBV7-9 . CASSLAANNEKLFF TGTGCCAGCAGCTTAGCAGCAAATAATGAAAAACTGTTTTTT
TRBJ1-2 . TRBV6-6 . CASSYEYNYGYTF TGTGCCAGCAGTTACGAGTACAACTATGGCTACACCTTC
TRBJ2-3 . TRBV6-5 . CASSFGLGGSTDTQYF TGTGCCAGCAGTTTCGGACTAGGGGGTAGCACAGATACGCAGTATTTT
TRBJ1-4 . TRBV11-2 TRBD1 CASSFLTGEAEKLFF TGTGCCAGCAGCTTTCTTACAGGGGAGGCTGAAAAACTGTTTTTT
TRBJ2-7 . TRBV6-5 TRBD1 CASSYSRDRGEQYF TGTGCCAGCAGTTACAGCCGGGACAGGGGCGAGCAGTACTTC
TRBJ2-5 once TRBV5-1 . CASRAPGTIEETQYF TGCGCCAGCAGAGCCCCTGGGACAATAGAAGAGACCCAGTACTTC
TRBJ1-2 . TRBV4-2 . CASSQDKGRNGYTF TGTGCCAGCAGCCAAGATAAGGGGAGGAATGGCTACACCTTC
TRBJ1-2 . TRBV3-1/TRBV3-2 TRBD1 CASSLNRGDYGYTF TGTGCCAGCAGCCTCAACAGGGGGGACTATGGCTACACCTTC
TRBJ2-5 . TRBV27 TRBD1 CASSSPGTGKETQYF TGTGCCAGCAGTTCGCCCGGGACAGGGAAAGAGACCCAGTACTTC